The 2 T cell receptor beta chains below were found in one sample sequenced in a study of T cell responses to AZD1222 COVID-19 vaccine. The repertoire was sequenced with immunoSEQ multiplex PCR; TCRdb's copy has only in-frame clones and lacks some. Of 120,000 to 150,000 clones listed, approximately 90% are singletons. The sequenced sample was peripheral blood, obtained on day 0 of AZD1222 vaccination. The receptors here all came from an adult in good health.

The chain links TRBV9 to TRBJ2-3; 7 nucleotides match TRBD2. Germline CDR1 and CDR2: SGDLS and YYNGEE. Losses at the gene ends were 0 bases for V and 5 bases for J; bases not matched to a gene: 3. The CDR3 totals 14 residues. The CDR3 sequence: CASSVVVAGDTQYF. The CDR3 region has the DNA TGTGCCAGCAGCGTAGTGGTAGCGGGAGATACGCAGTATTTT.

The J gene is TRBJ2-2, the V gene TRBV7-9; TRBD2 matches at 11 bases. The CDR3 covers 15 residues. Germline V lookup: CDR1 SEHNR, CDR2 FQNEAQ (reference sequence). V lost 5 bases and J lost 4; bases outside the gene matches: 3. DNA of the CDR3: TGTGCCAGCAGCCATAGCGGGAGGGCCACCGGGGAGCTGTTTTTT. Encoded protein: CASSHSGRATGELFF.